These T cell receptor beta chains were read from a single sample in a study of T-cell reconstitution after alpha-beta-depleted transplantation in children. MiXCR was run by TCRdb on the PCR reads, yielding one entry per CDR3 protein. The sample shows some 490,000 distinct CDR3 sequences, around an eighth of them seen only once. The material was PBMCs from the stem cell graft donor, obtained from the stem cell graft. These receptor sequences come from a human donor who donated a stem cell graft to a child with combined immunodeficiency. Each CDR3 is given with its conserved first and last residue.

TRBV4-3	TRBJ2-7	CASSQEAGSAREQYF
TRBV10-3	TRBJ2-1	CAVGGSSYNEQFF
TRBV12-3/TRBV12-4	TRBJ2-1	CASGQGTGGPNEQFF
TRBV27	TRBJ2-7	CASSTLIAGAFYEQYF
TRBV2	TRBJ2-1	CASSEMGAYNEQFF
TRBV19	TRBJ1-2	CASSIFRTSYGYTF
TRBV6-2/TRBV6-3	TRBJ2-1	CASTRTSGSGEQFF
TRBV2	TRBJ2-1	CASLFRGNEQFF
TRBV30	TRBJ2-1	CALRRGFDEQFF
TRBV6-2/TRBV6-3	TRBJ1-5	CASSYPPRRSGQPQHF
TRBV6-2/TRBV6-3	TRBJ2-7	CASTWTSTHEQYF
TRBV10-3	TRBJ2-7	CAISPPGAGIGEQYF
TRBV11-1	TRBJ2-1	CASSPGTHADEQFF
TRBV4-3	TRBJ2-3	CASSQEARLLTNTQYF
TRBV25-1	TRBJ2-7	CASSDDLTYEQYF
TRBV5-1	TRBJ1-3	CASSFGEAGNTIYF
TRBV27	TRBJ2-5	CASSFASGFQETQYF
TRBV7-3	TRBJ2-3	CASSLGQGAYTQYF
TRBV6-1	TRBJ2-1	CASIDRQGFFNEQFF
TRBV12-3/TRBV12-4	TRBJ2-1	CASSLVFNEQFF
TRBV7-9	TRBJ1-2	CASSAPAFNYGYTF
TRBV15	TRBJ2-3	CATSSRQGTDTQYF
TRBV5-1	TRBJ2-1	CASSLVIGTGDNNEQFF
TRBV18	TRBJ2-2	CASSPSLNFLLRDTGELFF
TRBV5-1	TRBJ2-2	CASSLNRGRAGELFF
TRBV7-2	TRBJ2-7	CASSSGGPISYEQYF
TRBV6-5	TRBJ2-1	CASSYSRLAGTNEQFF
TRBV4-2	TRBJ1-5	CASSRGTGGGQPQHF
TRBV18	TRBJ1-1	CASSPQHSMNTEAFF
TRBV7-2	TRBJ2-7	CASSAVPRDYEQYF
TRBV11-2	TRBJ2-4	CASSYPLAGANIQYF
TRBV12-3/TRBV12-4	TRBJ2-1	CASSLHSGGQFF
TRBV4-1	TRBJ2-7	CASSQGASGGLYEQYF
TRBV12-5	TRBJ1-5	CASGHGVNQPQHF
TRBV24-1	TRBJ1-2	CATSPRDSVGYTF
TRBV20-1	TRBJ2-7	CSATIAGGPGSYEQYF
TRBV14	TRBJ2-2	CATGTSGENTGELFF
TRBV24-1	TRBJ2-4	CATSDSGRSDIQYF
TRBV19	TRBJ2-6	CASSISGSSGANVLTF
TRBV19	TRBJ2-7	CASSIGDNSYEQYF
TRBV7-8	TRBJ2-3	CASSLSPSGRSTDTQYF